This record covers a single TCR beta chain. TCRdb's table, derived via immunoSEQ multiplex PCR, lists solely in-frame clones and lacks some. The sample lists approximately 140,000 clones; over 70% were seen once. This sample is drawn from a study of blood T cell repertoires in COVID-19. In the study overall: Recovered Cohort 3 donors showed two negative PCRs, clearance, or symptom resolution. The cDNA or gDNA used as material had been derived from T cells, B-cell-depleted T cells, or PBMCs. COVID-19 samples collected from the United States, Italy and Spain covered acute and convalescent phases.

What was sequenced was PBMCs or T cells enriched from blood (not recorded which). The TCR sequence derives from a man aged 50-60 years in a cohort exposed to, infected with or recovered from COVID-19 (not recorded which).

The DNA of the CDR3 is TGTGCCAGTAGTATTGGCTCCTTTACAGGGGTTGGCAATCAGCCCCAGCATTTT. Its protein product is CASSIGSFTGVGNQPQHF. The J gene is TRBJ1-5, the V gene TRBV19; 7 nucleotides line up with TRBD1. Germline V gene data show CDR1 as LNHDA and CDR2 as SQIVND (reference sequence). J was trimmed by 2 bases and V by 3 bases; bases with no gene match: 13. The CDR3 sequence is 18 residues long.